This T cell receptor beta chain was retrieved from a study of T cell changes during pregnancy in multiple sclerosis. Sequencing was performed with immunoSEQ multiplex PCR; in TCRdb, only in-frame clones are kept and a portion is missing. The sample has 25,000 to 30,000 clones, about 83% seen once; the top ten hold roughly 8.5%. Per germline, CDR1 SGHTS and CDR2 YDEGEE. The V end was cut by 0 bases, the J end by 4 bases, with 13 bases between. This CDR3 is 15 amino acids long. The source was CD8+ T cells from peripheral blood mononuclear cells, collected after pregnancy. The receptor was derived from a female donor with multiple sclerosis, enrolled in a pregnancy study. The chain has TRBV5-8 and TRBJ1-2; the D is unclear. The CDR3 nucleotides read TGTGCCAGCAGCTTGGGTGGAGCGGCCCTCTATGGCTACACCTTC. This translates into CASSLGGAALYGYTF.